The 5 T cell receptor beta chains presented below share a single source sample, sequenced in a study of cytomegalovirus exposure and HLA in healthy donors. PCR used 60 Vbeta primers and 13 Jbeta primers. Profiled with immunoSEQ multiplex PCR; TCRdb holds only in-frame clones, not every one. The sample has about 130,000 clones, around 8.5% seen once; the top ten hold 5.5%. The sample was PBMCs. Receptor source: a man aged 40-50 years in good health and CMV-seronegative.

This clone was detected only a few times. The V gene is TRBV4-2, the J gene TRBJ2-1; D not certain. This CDR3 comprises 15 residues. V lost 0 bases, J lost 5 bases, and 11 bases lay in between. Germline V gene lookup returns CDR1 LGHNA and CDR2 YNFKEQ. The CDR3 coding sequence is TGTGCCAGCAGCCAAGATCTAGGTAGTCACAATGAGCAGTTCTTC. It encodes CASSQDLGSHNEQFF.

This clone was counted between two and nine times. The chain has TRBV6-5 and TRBJ1-1; 7 nucleotides agree with TRBD1. CDR1 is MNHEY, CDR2 SVGAGI, per germline. V lost 2 bases and J lost 5; bases outside the gene matches: 2. CDR3 length: 13 residues. This CDR3 reads CASSYGTETEAFF. The DNA for the CDR3 is TGTGCCAGCAGTTACGGGACAGAGACTGAAGCTTTCTTT.

The sample holds one count of this clone. For the CDR3, the DNA is TGTGCCAGCAACGAGGGTCTGGGGAGCTCTGGAAACACCATATATTTT. Translated: CASNEGLGSSGNTIYF. The chain recombines TRBV2 with TRBJ1-3; D ambiguous. V was clipped by 7 bases and J by 0 bases, with 16 bases between them. CDR3 size: 16 residues. Germline CDR1 and CDR2: SNHLY and FYNNEI.

The chain uses TRBV5-4 and TRBJ2-3, with 7 bases fitting TRBD1. Germline V gives CDR1 SGHNT, CDR2 YYREEE (reference sequence). This CDR3 has 14 amino acids. V lost 2 bases and J lost 2; bases outside the gene matches: 2. The CDR3, as DNA: TGTGCCAGCAGCTTCACAGGGGTCACAGATACGCAGTATTTT. It encodes CASSFTGVTDTQYF.

This clone was seen more than once but under ten times. This chain joins TRBV9 and TRBJ2-3, with D perhaps matching TRBD2 (6 bases). V dropped 3 bases and J dropped 4 bases, with 18 bases sitting between them. The CDR3 is 16 residues long. The V gene's germline CDR1 is SGDLS and CDR2 YYNGEE. CDR3 coding DNA: TGTGCCAGCAGCGGCTCCCGTTGGGGGGATGCAGATACGCAGTATTTT. Its translation: CASSGSRWGDADTQYF.